The 16 T cell receptor beta chains reported below all come from one sample, sequenced in a study of cytomegalovirus exposure and HLA in healthy donors (TCRdb year 2017). Library prep was done by the immunoSEQ multiplex PCR assay. A mixture of 60 forward primers for TCR Vbeta segments and 13 reverse primers for TCR Jbeta segments was used in the multiplex PCR. TCRdb carries this immuneACCESS record with in-frame sequences only. Its versions omit some clonotypes, under half of them owing to an unresolved V gene in the studies checked, with the rest unexplained. The sample yields nearly 110,000 clones; more than 60% were counted once. 2.5% of the sample belongs to the ten largest clones. Source material: PBMCs. These TCRs come from a middle-aged man in good health and CMV-seronegative.

The chain employs TRBV11-2 and TRBJ2-1; 7 bases agree with TRBD2. Germline V gene sequence: CDR1 SGHAT, CDR2 FQNNGV. The V and J ends lost 6 bases and 2 bases, in that order; junction bases with no gene match: 10. The CDR3 runs 16 residues. CDR3 amino acids: CASSLIGGGTYNEQFF. CDR3 sequence (DNA): TGTGCCAGCAGTCTAATTGGGGGGGGAACCTACAATGAGCAGTTCTTC. Looking up the rest from reference TRBV11-2 and TRBJ2-1 gives the full variable domain: EAGVAQSPRYKIIEKRQSVAFWCNPISGHATLYWYQQILGQGPKLLIQFQNNGVVDDSQLPKDRFSAERLKGVDSTLKIQPAKLEDSAVYLCASSLIGGGTYNEQFFGPGTRLTVL.

The gene calls are TRBV5-1 and TRBJ2-7; 7 bases map to TRBD1. Germline trimming cut 0 bases from V and 1 base from J; bases unmatched to any gene: 7. CDR1 and CDR2 (germline): SGHRS, YFSETQ. The CDR3 sequence is 16 residues long. The CDR3 DNA sequence: TGCGCCAGCAGCTTGGGAGGGGGCAGGGGATCCTACGAGCAGTACTTC. Translation: CASSLGGGRGSYEQYF.

The rearrangement uses TRBV13 and TRBJ1-6, with 10 bases that match TRBD1. V was pared by 11 bases and J by 10 bases, with 8 bases of the junction left unmatched. Germline V gene sequence: CDR1 PRHDT, CDR2 FYEKMQ (reference sequence). The CDR3 spans 13 residues. The CDR3 DNA is TGTGCCTGCGAGAGGACAGGGGGATCACCCCTCCACTTT. This codes for CACERTGGSPLHF.

V gene TRBV7-8 combines with J gene TRBJ2-1; TRBD2 matches 10 bases. The J segment lost 7 bases and the V segment lost 0 bases, leaving 3 bases of the junction unmatched. Germline V CDR1 and CDR2: SGHVS, FQNEAQ. This CDR3 is 15 amino acids long. The CDR3 DNA follows: TGTGCCAGCAGCTTAGCACTAGCGGGGACGAATGAGCAGTTCTTC. Protein sequence: CASSLALAGTNEQFF.

The chain links TRBV4-2 to TRBJ2-7; 16 nucleotides align to TRBD2. Germline V CDR1 and CDR2: LGHNA, YNFKEQ. Losses at the gene ends were 5 bases for V and 5 bases for J; bases not matched to a gene: 12. There are 18 residues in the CDR3. CDR3 in DNA: TGTGCCAGCAGCTCCGGGACTAGCGGGGGGGCGGCTCGGCACGAGCAGTACTTC. Amino acid sequence: CASSSGTSGGAARHEQYF.

The V and J genes are TRBV15 and TRBJ2-7, with a possible D match to TRBD1 (5 bases). The CDR3 is made up of 14 amino acids. V was pared by 0 bases and J by 1 base, with 7 bases between. CDR1 is LNHNV, CDR2 YYDKDF, per germline (reference sequence). CDR3 region: CATSRDRQSYEQYF. The CDR3 nucleotides read TGTGCCACCAGCAGAGATCGACAGTCCTACGAGCAGTACTTC.

Only one count was recorded for this clone. The V and J genes are TRBV25-1 and TRBJ2-5; 10 bases align to TRBD2. The CDR3 length is 15 residues. With V trimmed by 6 bases and J by 0 bases, 4 bases remained unmatched. The germline V gene encodes CDR1 MGHDK and CDR2 SYGVNS. This CDR3 is CASRIAGGHQETQYF. The CDR3 DNA is TGTGCCAGCAGAATAGCGGGGGGTCACCAAGAGACCCAGTACTTC.

V is TRBV13 and J is TRBJ1-2; the match to TRBD1 covers 7 bases. J was trimmed by 2 bases and V by 6 bases; bases with no gene match: 6. Germline V lookup: CDR1 PRHDT, CDR2 FYEKMQ (reference sequence). This CDR3 spans 14 amino acids. In DNA, the CDR3 is TGTGCCAGCAGGTGGACAGGAACGAACTATGGCTACACCTTC. It codes for CASRWTGTNYGYTF.

The chain recombines TRBV11-3 with TRBJ1-1; D call uncertain. Germline loops: CDR1 SGHNT, CDR2 YENEEA. The CDR3 length is 15 residues. Trimming removed 0 bases at V and 2 bases at J, with 10 bases between. CDR3 nucleotides: TGTGCCAGCAGCTTAGAATCGGTCCTAAACACTGAAGCTTTCTTT. It codes for CASSLESVLNTEAFF.

V is TRBV5-1 and J is TRBJ2-5; TRBD1 matches at 8 bases. CDR1 and CDR2 (germline): SGHRS, YFSETQ. The CDR3 consists of 17 residues. The V segment lost 4 bases and the J segment 2 bases; nucleotides outside the gene matches: 13. CDR3 bases: TGCGCCAGCAGCCGACACTGGACAGGGTCGAAGCAAGAGACCCAGTACTTC. Translation gives CASSRHWTGSKQETQYF.

CDR3 sequence reads: CASSPPTNIYEQYF. The DNA for the CDR3 is TGTGCCAGCTCACCACCGACTAATATCTACGAGCAGTACTTC. This sequence joins TRBV18 and TRBJ2-7, with D possibly being TRBD2 (5 bases). CDR3 size: 14 residues. Germline V lookup: CDR1 KGHSH, CDR2 LQKENI. The V gene lost 0 bases and the J gene lost 3 bases, with 9 bases spanning the gap.

This chain connects TRBV5-4 to TRBJ2-2, with D possibly being TRBD1 (6 bases). The V end lost 4 bases, the J end lost 6 bases, and 16 bases lay between the germline ends. This CDR3 contains 15 residues. Germline CDR1 is SGHNT and CDR2 is YYREEE (reference sequence). The CDR3 region is CASSTGQKIPGELFF. CDR3 nucleotides: TGTGCCAGCAGCACTGGACAGAAAATACCCGGGGAGCTGTTTTTT.

This clone was seen only a few times. Distinct nucleotide sequences in the sample also encode this CDR3. The J gene is TRBJ2-2, the V gene TRBV7-2, with 13 bases that match TRBD2. Germline V gives CDR1 SGHTA, CDR2 FQGNSA. The CDR3 is 17 residues long. The V gene end was trimmed by 1 base and the J gene end by 1 base; junction bases not matched to a gene: 0. For the CDR3, the DNA is TGTGCCAGCAGCTTAGGACTAGCGGGGGGGAACACCGGGGAGCTGTTTTTT. Its protein product is CASSLGLAGGNTGELFF.

V gene TRBV6-1 combines with J gene TRBJ2-5; 10 nucleotides agree with TRBD2. CDR1 and CDR2 from the germline V gene are MNHNS and SASEGT. Trimming removed 8 bases from V and 6 bases from J; junction bases left unmatched: 9. CDR3 size: 14 residues. CDR3 residues: CASERGGTGKTQYF. The CDR3 DNA reads TGTGCCAGCGAGCGGGGGGGCACTGGAAAGACCCAGTACTTC.

The chain joins TRBV19 to TRBJ1-5; no reliable D call. The CDR3 spans 17 residues. Between the trimmed V and J ends, which lost 5 bases and 1 base, there was a span of 18 bases. Per germline, CDR1 LNHDA and CDR2 SQIVND (reference sequence). The CDR3 here is CASSVRLQYRSNQPQHF. CDR3 bases: TGTGCCAGTAGTGTTAGACTGCAGTACCGCAGCAATCAGCCCCAGCATTTT.

The gene calls are TRBV27 and TRBJ1-4, with D perhaps matching TRBD1 (5 bases). The CDR3 sequence is 14 residues long. Looked up from germline, CDR1 is MNHEY and CDR2 is SMNVEV (reference sequence). Trimming shortened V by 2 bases and J by 8 bases, and 12 bases separated the two germline ends. In nucleotides, the CDR3 is TGTGCCAGCAGTTTAGCGGGGGTGGGGGAAAAACTGTTTTTT. Translation: CASSLAGVGEKLFF.